This T cell receptor (beta chain) was profiled in a study of post-analysis software for immune sequencing data. Study in general: Patients with relapsing-remitting, secondary progressive and progressive-relapsing multiple sclerosis courses were all represented.

Prepared TCR beta cDNA libraries contained unique molecular identifiers. Between about 0.9 and 11 million T cells gave rise to some 470,000 cDNA molecules. TCRdb independently ran MiXCR on the PCR reads; one entry per CDR3 protein. The data contain about 560,000 distinct CDR3 sequences, around 47% of them singletons. Broader study findings: F measure showed strong co-clustering of same-batch samples. Multiple sclerosis patients showed significantly lower normalized Chao1 diversity than controls did. Controls had lower frequencies than patients of about 5 TRBV segments, which included TRBV5-6, TRBV5-1 and TRBV20-1.

Worth noting for this clonotype: No antigen is known for it.

V gave up 6 bases and J gave up 3 bases; unmatched junction bases: 5. The germline gives CDR1 MNHEY, CDR2 SMNVEV (reference sequence). This CDR3 is 15 amino acids long. The source material was blood. This rearrangement joins TRBV27 to TRBJ2-1; 10 bases are a match to TRBD1. The receptor's source is a girl between 5 and 17 years old with multiple sclerosis. CDR3 in amino acids: CASRRQGAGYNEQFF. In DNA form, the CDR3 reads TGTGCCAGCAGGCGACAGGGGGCGGGCTACAATGAGCAGTTCTTC.